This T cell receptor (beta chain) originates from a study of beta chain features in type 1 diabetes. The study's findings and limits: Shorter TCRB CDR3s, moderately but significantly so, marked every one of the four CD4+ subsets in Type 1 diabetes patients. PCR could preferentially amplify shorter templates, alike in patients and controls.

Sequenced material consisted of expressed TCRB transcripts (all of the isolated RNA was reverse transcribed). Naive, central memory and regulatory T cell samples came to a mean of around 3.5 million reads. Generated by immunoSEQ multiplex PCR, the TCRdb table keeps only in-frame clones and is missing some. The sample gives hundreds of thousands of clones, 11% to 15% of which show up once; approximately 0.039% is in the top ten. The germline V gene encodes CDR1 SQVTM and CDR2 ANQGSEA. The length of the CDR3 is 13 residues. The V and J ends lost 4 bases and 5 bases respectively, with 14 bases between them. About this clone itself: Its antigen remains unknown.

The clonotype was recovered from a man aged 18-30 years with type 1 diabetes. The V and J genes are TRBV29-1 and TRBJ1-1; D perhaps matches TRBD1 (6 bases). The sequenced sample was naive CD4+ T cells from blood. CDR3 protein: CSVGGGGRTEAFF. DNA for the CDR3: TGCAGCGTTGGTGGAGGGGGGAGGACTGAAGCTTTCTTT. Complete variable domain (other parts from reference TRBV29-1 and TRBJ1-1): SAVISQKPSRDICQRGTSLTIQCQVDSQVTMMFWYRQQPGQSLTLIATANQGSEATYESGFVIDKFPISRPNLTFSTLTVSNMSPEDSSIYLCSVGGGGRTEAFFGQGTRLTVV.